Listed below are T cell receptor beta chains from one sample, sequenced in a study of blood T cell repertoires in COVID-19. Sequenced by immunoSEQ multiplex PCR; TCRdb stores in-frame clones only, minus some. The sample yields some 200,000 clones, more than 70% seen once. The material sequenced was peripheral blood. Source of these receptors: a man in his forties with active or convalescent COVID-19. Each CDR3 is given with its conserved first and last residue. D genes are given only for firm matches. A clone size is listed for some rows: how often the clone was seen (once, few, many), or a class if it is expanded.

TGTGCCAGCAGCCCACCAGTTGTCCCAGCCAAAAACATTCAGTACTTC,CASSPPVVPAKNIQYF,TRBV11-2,TRBJ2-4,NA,NA
TGCAGCGTCGGCGACAGGGGGCGAGTTATAGGCTACACCTTC,CSVGDRGRVIGYTF,TRBV29-1,TRBJ1-2,TRBD1,NA
TGTGCAAGTCGCTTTACCCGGACTTTTGACGCAACTAGCACAGATACGCAGTATTTT,CASRFTRTFDATSTDTQYF,TRBV12-2,TRBJ2-3,NA,NA
TGCGCCAGCAGCCACCCGACAGGGGGGTCCTACGAGCAGTACTTC,CASSHPTGGSYEQYF,TRBV4-1,TRBJ2-7,TRBD1,NA
TGTGCCAGCAGCCCCAGGGGACAGCCGAATGAGCAGTTCTTC,CASSPRGQPNEQFF,TRBV11-3,TRBJ2-1,TRBD1,NA
TGTGCCAGCAGTCCCCTCGATGAGCAGTTCTTC,CASSPLDEQFF,TRBV12-3/TRBV12-4,TRBJ2-1,NA,NA
TGTGCCAGCAGCCGACTAGCGGGGGGCACAGATACGCAGTATTTT,CASSRLAGGTDTQYF,TRBV3-1/TRBV3-2,TRBJ2-3,TRBD2,NA
TGTGCCAGCAGCCCCTTCCCCCGGCAAGAGACCCAGTACTTC,CASSPFPRQETQYF,TRBV11-2,TRBJ2-5,NA,NA
TGTGCCAGCAGCACTGGGACACACTCTGGAAACACCATATATTTT,CASSTGTHSGNTIYF,TRBV7-8,TRBJ1-3,NA,once
TGTGCCAGCAGCCAGGGGACAAGAGGCGATACGCAGTATTTT,CASSQGTRGDTQYF,TRBV3-1/TRBV3-2,TRBJ2-3,NA,NA
TGTGCCAGCAGAGTTACGAGAGGGGGCTTCGGTCAGCCCCAGCATTTT,CASRVTRGGFGQPQHF,TRBV27,TRBJ1-5,TRBD1,NA
TGTGCCAGCAGTGAATGGACTACGGAGACCCAGTACTTC,CASSEWTTETQYF,TRBV2,TRBJ2-5,NA,NA
TGTGCCACTTCAAGGACAGGGGGAAATGAAGCTTTCTTT,CATSRTGGNEAFF,TRBV24-1,TRBJ1-1,TRBD1,once